This T cell receptor (beta chain) was sequenced during a study of OX40 agonist ivuxolimab in advanced cancers. Study context: An agonistic human IgG2 monoclonal antibody against OX40 (CD134) was given. Notes on the study in general: With doses of 0.1 to 3.0 mg/kg, CD4+ and CD8+ blood T cells had undergone clonal expansion by week 6.

By sample share, this clone is medium-sized. Its specificity is not known. Assay: immunoSEQ multiplex PCR; the TCRdb copy retains only in-frame clones and omits some. This table holds about 48,000 clones, 85% to 90% found once. There are 15 residues in the CDR3. V lost 5 bases to trimming and J lost 9 bases; unmatched junction nucleotides: 10. Germline V gene data show CDR1 as LNHDA and CDR2 as SQIVND (reference sequence). The chain carries TRBV19 and TRBJ1-6; TRBD1 agrees at 7 bases. The sequences come from CD4+ or CD8+ T cells sorted from blood, collected in a trial of the OX40 agonist ivuxolimab. This receptor was identified in an adult with an advanced solid tumor such as melanoma, head and neck, liver or kidney cancer. DNA of the CDR3: TGTGCCAGTAGTCCGTCAACAGGGGTCCTTTCACCCCTCCACTTT. The encoded protein is CASSPSTGVLSPLHF.